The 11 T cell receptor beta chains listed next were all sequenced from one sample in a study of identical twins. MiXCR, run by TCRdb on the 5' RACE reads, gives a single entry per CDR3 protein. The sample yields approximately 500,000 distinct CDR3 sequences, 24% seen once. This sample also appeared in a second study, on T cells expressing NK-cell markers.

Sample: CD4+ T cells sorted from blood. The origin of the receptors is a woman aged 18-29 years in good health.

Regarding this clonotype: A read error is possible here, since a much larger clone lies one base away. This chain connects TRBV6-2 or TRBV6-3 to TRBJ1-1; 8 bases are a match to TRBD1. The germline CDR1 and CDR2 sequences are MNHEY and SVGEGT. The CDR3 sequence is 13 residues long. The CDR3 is CAGSGQGNTEAFF. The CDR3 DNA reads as TGTGCCGGCAGCGGACAGGGGAACACTGAAGCTTTCTTT.

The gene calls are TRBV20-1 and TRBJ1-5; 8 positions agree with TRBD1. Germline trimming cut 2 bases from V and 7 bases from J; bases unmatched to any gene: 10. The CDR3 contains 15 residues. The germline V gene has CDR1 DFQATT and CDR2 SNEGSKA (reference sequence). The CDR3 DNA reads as TGCAGTGCTAGATCAGCAGGGGGCATCGTGCAGCCCCAGCATTTT. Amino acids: CSARSAGGIVQPQHF.

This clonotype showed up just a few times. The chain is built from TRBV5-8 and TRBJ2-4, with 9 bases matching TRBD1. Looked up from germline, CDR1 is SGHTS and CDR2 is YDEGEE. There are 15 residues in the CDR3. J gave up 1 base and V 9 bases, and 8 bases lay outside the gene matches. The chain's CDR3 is CATVRTGAAKNIQYF. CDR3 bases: TGTGCCACCGTACGGACAGGGGCTGCCAAAAACATTCAGTACTTC.

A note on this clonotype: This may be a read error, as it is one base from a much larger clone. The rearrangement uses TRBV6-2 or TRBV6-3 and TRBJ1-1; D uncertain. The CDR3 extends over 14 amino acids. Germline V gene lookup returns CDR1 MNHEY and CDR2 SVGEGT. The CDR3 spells CASTRRAVYTEAYF. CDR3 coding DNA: TGTGCCAGCACCCGACGCGCCGTTTACACTGAAGCTTACTTT.

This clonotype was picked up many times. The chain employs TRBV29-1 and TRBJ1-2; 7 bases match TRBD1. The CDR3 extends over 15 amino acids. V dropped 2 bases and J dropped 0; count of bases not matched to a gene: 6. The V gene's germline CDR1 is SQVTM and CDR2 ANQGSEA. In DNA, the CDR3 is TGCAGCGTTGAACGACAGGGATCAACTAACTATGGCTACACCTTC. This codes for CSVERQGSTNYGYTF.

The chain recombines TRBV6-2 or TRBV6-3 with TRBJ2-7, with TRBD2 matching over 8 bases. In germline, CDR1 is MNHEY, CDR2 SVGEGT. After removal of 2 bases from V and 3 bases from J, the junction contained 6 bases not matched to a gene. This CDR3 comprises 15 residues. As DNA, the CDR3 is TGTGCCAGCAGTTACAGGCTAGCGGGCTACTACGAGCAGTACTTC. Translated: CASSYRLAGYYEQYF.

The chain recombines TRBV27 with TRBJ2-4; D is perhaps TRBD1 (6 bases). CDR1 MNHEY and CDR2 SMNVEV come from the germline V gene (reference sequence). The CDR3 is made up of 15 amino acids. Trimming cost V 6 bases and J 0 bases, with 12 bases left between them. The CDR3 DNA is TGTGCCAGCAGAGAACAGGGCCTAGCCAAAAACATTCAGTACTTC. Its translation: CASREQGLAKNIQYF.

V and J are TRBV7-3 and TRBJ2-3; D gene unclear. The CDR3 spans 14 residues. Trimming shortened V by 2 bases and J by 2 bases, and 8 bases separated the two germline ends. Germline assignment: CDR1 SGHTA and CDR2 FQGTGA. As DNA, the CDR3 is TGTGCCAGCAGCTTAGGCCTAGTCACAGATACGCAGTATTTT. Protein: CASSLGLVTDTQYF.

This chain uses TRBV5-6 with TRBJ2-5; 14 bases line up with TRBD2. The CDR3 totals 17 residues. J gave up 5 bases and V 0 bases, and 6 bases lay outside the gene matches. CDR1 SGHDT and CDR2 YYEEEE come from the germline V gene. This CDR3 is CASSLETSGGVVETQYF. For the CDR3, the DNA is TGTGCCAGCAGCTTGGAGACTAGCGGGGGGGTGGTGGAGACCCAGTACTTC.

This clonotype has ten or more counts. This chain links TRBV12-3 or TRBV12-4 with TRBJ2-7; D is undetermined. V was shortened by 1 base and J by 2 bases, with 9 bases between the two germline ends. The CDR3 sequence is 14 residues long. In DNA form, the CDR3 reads TGTGCCAGCAGTTTAGGGCAGAATACCTACGAGCAGTACTTC. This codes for CASSLGQNTYEQYF.

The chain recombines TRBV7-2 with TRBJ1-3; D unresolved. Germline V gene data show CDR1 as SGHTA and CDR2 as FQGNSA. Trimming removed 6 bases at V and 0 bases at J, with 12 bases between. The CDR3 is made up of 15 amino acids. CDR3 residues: CASSPKSFSGNTIYF. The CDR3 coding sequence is TGTGCCAGCAGTCCCAAGTCCTTCTCTGGAAACACCATATATTTT.